This T cell receptor beta chain derives from a study of cytomegalovirus exposure and HLA in healthy donors. Findings of the study overall: Among immune exposure information, only CMV serostatus was available.

13 Jbeta primers and 60 Vbeta primers were used for the PCR. Using immunoSEQ multiplex PCR, the repertoire was profiled, and TCRdb retains in-frame clones only, with some absent. The sample carries 180,000 or so clones, around 80% recorded once. Trimming removed 7 bases from V and 5 bases from J, with 7 bases in between. The CDR3 is 11 residues long. Germline V lookup: CDR1 MNHEY, CDR2 SVGAGI. About this clone: Antigen: not known.

Sequenced material: PBMCs. This TCR was sampled from a woman aged 45-59 years in good health and CMV-seropositive. This rearrangement joins TRBV6-5 to TRBJ2-3; unclear D gene. The CDR3 nucleotides are TGTGCCAGCACCAAAATAGATACGCAGTATTTT. This encodes CASTKIDTQYF.